This T cell receptor (beta chain) was identified in a study of blood T cell repertoires in COVID-19. Across the whole study: COVID-19 samples collected from the United States, Italy and Spain covered acute and convalescent phases. Nucleic acid was either cDNA or gDNA, and it came from T cells, B-cell-depleted T cells, or PBMCs.

Original handling: Scientists estimated how many nucleated cells there were by amplifying reference gene primers. Generated by immunoSEQ multiplex PCR, the TCRdb table keeps only in-frame clones and is missing some. That table is the source of V, J and clone size, and D and trimming were worked out from the DNA. The sample comprises 200,000 to 250,000 clones, approximately 84% of which are singletons, and 4% to 4.5% rests with the top ten. This clone was counted between two and nine times. The clonotype originates from a man aged 50-60 years with acute or convalescent COVID-19. The material sequenced was peripheral blood.

The DNA for the CDR3 is TGTGCCAGTAGTCAGACTAGCGGGGGGAGAGAGACCCAGTACTTC. Amino acids: CASSQTSGGRETQYF. The V and J genes are TRBV19 and TRBJ2-5, with 13 positions matching TRBD2. V was pared by 5 bases and J by 4 bases, with 4 bases of the junction left unmatched. This CDR3 spans 15 amino acids. The V gene's germline CDR1 is LNHDA and CDR2 SQIVND (reference sequence). Full variable domain (remainder filled in from reference TRBV19 and TRBJ2-5): DGGITQSPKYLFRKEGQNVTLSCEQNLNHDAMYWYRQDPGQGLRLIYYSQIVNDFQKGDIAEGYSVSREKKESFPLTVTSAQKNPTAFYLCASSQTSGGRETQYFGPGTRLLVL.